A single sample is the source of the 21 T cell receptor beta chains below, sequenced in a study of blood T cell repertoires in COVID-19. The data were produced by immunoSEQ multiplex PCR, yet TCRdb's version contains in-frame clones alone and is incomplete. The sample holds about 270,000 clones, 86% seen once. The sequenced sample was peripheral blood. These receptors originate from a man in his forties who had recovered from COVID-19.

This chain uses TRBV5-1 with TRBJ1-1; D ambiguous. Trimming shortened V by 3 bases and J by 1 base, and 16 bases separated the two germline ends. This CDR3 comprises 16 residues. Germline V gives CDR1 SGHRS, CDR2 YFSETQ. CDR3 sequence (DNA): TGCGCCAGCAGCTGGGAGGCTCTAAGGCGGAACACTGAAGCTTTCTTT. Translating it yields CASSWEALRRNTEAFF.

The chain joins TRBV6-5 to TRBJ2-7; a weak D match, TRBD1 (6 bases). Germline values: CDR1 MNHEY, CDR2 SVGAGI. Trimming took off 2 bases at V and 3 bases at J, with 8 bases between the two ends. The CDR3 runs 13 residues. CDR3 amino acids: CASSYTGHYEQYF. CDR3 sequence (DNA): TGTGCCAGCAGTTACACAGGGCACTACGAGCAGTACTTC.

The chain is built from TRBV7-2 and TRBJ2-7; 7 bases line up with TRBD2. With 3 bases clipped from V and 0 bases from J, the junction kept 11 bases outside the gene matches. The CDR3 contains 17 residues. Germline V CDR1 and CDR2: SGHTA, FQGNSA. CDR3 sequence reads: CASSLGGGNSRSYEQYF. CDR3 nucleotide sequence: TGTGCCAGCAGCTTGGGGGGGGGAAACAGCCGCTCCTACGAGCAGTACTTC. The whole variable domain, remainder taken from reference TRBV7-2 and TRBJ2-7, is GAGVSQSPSNKVTEKGKDVELRCDPISGHTALYWYRQSLGQGLEFLIYFQGNSAPDKSGLPSDRFSAERTGGSVSTLTIQRTQQEDSAVYLCASSLGGGNSRSYEQYFGPGTRLTVT.

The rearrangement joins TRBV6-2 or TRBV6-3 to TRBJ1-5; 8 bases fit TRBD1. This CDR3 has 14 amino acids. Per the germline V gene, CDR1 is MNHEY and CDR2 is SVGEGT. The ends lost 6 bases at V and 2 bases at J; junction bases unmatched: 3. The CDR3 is CASSPGQGNQPQHF. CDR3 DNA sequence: TGTGCCAGCAGCCCGGGACAGGGCAATCAGCCCCAGCATTTT.

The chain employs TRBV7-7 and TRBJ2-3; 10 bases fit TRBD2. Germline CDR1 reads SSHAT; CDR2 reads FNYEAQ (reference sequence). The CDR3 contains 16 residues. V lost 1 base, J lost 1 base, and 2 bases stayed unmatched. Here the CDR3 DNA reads TGTGCCAGCAGCTTAGGGAGCGGGAGGGGCACAGATACGCAGTATTTT. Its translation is CASSLGSGRGTDTQYF.

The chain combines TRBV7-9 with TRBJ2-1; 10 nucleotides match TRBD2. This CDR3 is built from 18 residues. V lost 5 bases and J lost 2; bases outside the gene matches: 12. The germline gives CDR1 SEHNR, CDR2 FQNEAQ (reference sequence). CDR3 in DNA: TGTGCCAGCAGCATTACCCCTAGCGGGGGCCTGACCTACAATGAGCAGTTCTTC. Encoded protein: CASSITPSGGLTYNEQFF.

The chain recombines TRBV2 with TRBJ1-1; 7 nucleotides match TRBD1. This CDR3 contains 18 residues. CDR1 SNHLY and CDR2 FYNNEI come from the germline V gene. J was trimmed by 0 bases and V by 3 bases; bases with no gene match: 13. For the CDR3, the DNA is TGTGCCAGCAGTGAGCCCAGAGGGACAGTTGGTTTGAACACTGAAGCTTTCTTT. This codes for CASSEPRGTVGLNTEAFF.

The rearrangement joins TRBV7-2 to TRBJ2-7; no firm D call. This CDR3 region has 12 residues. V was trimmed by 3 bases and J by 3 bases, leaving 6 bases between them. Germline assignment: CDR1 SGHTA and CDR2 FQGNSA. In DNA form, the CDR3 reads TGTGCCAGCAGCTTGACTCTCTACGAGCAGTACTTC. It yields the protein CASSLTLYEQYF.

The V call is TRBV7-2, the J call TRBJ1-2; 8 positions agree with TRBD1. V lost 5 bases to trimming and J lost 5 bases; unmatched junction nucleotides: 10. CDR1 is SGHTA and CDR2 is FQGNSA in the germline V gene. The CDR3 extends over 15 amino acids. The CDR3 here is CASSPQDRVGYGYTF. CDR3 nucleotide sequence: TGTGCCAGCAGCCCCCAGGACAGGGTAGGATATGGCTACACCTTC.

The CDR3 DNA sequence: TGCGCCAGCAGCGATGGGGACTACTACAATGAGCAGTTCTTC. Translation: CASSDGDYYNEQFF. The chain combines TRBV10-1 with TRBJ2-1; 7 bases are shared with TRBD2. The CDR3 has 14 amino acids. The trim removed 6 bases at V and 3 bases at J, leaving 5 bases unmatched. From germline, CDR1 is WNHNN and CDR2 SYGVQD (reference sequence).

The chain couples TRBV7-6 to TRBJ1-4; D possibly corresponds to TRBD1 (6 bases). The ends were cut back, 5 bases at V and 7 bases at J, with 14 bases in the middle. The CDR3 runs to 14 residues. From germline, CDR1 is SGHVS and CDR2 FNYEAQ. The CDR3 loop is CASSLGQGSEKLFF. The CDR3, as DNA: TGTGCCAGCAGCCTCGGGCAGGGGAGTGAAAAACTGTTTTTT.

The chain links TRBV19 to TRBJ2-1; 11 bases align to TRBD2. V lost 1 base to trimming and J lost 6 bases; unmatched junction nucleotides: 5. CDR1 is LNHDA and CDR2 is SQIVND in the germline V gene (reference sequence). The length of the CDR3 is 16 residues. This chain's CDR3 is CASSIGGTSGLNEQFF. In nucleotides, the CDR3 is TGTGCCAGTAGTATAGGGGGGACTAGCGGACTCAATGAGCAGTTCTTC.

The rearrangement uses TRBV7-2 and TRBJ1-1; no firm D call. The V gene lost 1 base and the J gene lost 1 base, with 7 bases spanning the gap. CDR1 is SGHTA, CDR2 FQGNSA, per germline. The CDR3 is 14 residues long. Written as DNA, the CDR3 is TGTGCCAGCAGCTTAGACCGGGGGAACACTGAAGCTTTCTTT. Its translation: CASSLDRGNTEAFF.

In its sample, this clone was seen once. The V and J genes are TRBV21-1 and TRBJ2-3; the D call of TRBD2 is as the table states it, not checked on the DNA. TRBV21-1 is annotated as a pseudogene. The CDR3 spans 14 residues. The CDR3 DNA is TGTGCCAGCACCCCTGTAGCTAGCACAGATACGCAGTATTTT. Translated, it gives CASTPVASTDTQYF.

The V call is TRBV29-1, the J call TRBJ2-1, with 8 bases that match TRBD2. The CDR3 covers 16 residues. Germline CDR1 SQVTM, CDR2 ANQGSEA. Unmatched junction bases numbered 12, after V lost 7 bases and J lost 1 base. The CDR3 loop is CSGYLSGIGSYNEQFF. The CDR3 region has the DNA TGCAGCGGGTACCTTAGCGGGATAGGGTCCTACAATGAGCAGTTCTTC.

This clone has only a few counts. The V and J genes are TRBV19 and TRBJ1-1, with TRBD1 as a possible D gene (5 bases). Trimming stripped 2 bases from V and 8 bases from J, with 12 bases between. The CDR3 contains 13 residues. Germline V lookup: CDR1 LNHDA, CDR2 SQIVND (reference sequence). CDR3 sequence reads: CASSINRAGEAFF. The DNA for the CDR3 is TGTGCCAGTAGTATAAATCGGGCAGGGGAAGCTTTCTTT.

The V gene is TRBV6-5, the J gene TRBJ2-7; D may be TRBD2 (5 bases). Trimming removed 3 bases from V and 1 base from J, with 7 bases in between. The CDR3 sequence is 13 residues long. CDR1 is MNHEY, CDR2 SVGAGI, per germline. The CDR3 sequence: CASSYRGSYEQYF. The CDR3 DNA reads TGTGCCAGCAGTTATCGGGGTTCCTACGAGCAGTACTTC.

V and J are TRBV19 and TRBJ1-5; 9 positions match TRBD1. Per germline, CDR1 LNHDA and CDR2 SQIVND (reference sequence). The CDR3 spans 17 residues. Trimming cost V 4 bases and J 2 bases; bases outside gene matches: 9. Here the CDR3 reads CASSKGQGMEGNQPQHF. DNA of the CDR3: TGTGCCAGTAGTAAAGGACAGGGGATGGAGGGCAATCAGCCCCAGCATTTT.

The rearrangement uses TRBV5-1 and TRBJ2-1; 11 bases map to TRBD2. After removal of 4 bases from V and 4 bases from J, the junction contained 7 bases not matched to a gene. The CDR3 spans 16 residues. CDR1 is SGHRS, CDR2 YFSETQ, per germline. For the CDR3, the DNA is TGCGCCAGCAGCCGTTCTACTAGCGGGGGATACAATGAGCAGTTCTTC. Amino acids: CASSRSTSGGYNEQFF.

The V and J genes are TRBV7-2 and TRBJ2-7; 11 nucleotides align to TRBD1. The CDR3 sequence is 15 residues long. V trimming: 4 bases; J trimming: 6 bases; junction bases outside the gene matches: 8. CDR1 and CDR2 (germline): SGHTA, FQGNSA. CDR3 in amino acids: CASSSWTGGTSEQYF. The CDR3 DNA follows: TGTGCCAGCAGCTCCTGGACAGGGGGCACGTCCGAGCAGTACTTC.

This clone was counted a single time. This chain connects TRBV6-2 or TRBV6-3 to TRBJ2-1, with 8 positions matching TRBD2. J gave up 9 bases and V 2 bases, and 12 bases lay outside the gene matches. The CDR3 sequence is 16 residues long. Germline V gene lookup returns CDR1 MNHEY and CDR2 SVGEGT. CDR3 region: CASSYKTSGPRGEQFF. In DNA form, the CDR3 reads TGTGCCAGCAGTTACAAAACTAGCGGCCCCCGGGGTGAGCAGTTCTTC.